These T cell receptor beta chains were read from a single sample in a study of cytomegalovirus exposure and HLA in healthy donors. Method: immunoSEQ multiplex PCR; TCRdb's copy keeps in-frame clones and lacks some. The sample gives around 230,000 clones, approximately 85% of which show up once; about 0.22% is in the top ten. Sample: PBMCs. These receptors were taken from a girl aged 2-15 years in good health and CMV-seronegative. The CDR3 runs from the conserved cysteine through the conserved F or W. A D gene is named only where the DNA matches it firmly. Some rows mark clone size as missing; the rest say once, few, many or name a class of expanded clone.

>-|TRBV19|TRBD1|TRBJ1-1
CATAYDRASAEAFF
TGTGCCACTGCCTATGACAGGGCAAGTGCTGAAGCTTTCTTT
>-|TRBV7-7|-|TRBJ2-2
CASSLREKTGLRAGELFF
TGTGCCAGCAGCTTACGCGAGAAGACAGGACTGAGGGCCGGGGAGCTGTTTTTT
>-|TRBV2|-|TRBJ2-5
CASSDPYRETQYF
TGTGCCAGCAGTGACCCCTATAGAGAGACCCAGTACTTC
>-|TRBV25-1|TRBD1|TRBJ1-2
CASSDTGTGVLEYGYTF
TGTGCCAGCAGTGATACCGGGACAGGGGTTCTCGAATATGGCTACACCTTC
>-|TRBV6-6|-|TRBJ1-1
CASSYATVEKHTEAFF
TGTGCCAGCAGCTACGCGACAGTCGAAAAACACACTGAAGCTTTCTTT
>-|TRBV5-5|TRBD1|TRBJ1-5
CASSDILETGQSLSNQPQHF
TGTGCCAGCAGTGACATCCTCGAGACAGGGCAGAGCCTCAGCAATCAGCCCCAGCATTTT
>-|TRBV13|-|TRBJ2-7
CASSLERVLDF
TGTGCCAGCAGCTTAGAGCGGGTGCTTGACTTC
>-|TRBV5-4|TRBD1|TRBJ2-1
CASSLTGDHEQFF
TGTGCCAGCAGCCTTACAGGGGACCATGAGCAGTTCTTC
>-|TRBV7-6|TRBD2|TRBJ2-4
CASSMGLAGGPQNIQCF
TGTGCCAGCAGCATGGGACTAGCGGGAGGACCCCAAAACATTCAGTGCTTC
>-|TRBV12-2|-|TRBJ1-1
CASRPPGGVRAFF
TGTGCAAGTCGCCCACCGGGGGGGGTCCGAGCTTTCTTT
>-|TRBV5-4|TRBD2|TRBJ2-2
CASSLAGGNTGELFF
TGTGCCAGCAGCTTGGCGGGAGGGAACACCGGGGAGCTGTTTTTT
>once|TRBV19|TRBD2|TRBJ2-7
CATKGSGGSSNEQYF
TGTGCCACCAAGGGGTCGGGCGGGAGTTCTAACGAGCAGTACTTC
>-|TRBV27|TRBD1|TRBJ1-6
CASMSVGTGGSPLHF
TGTGCCAGCATGTCCGTCGGGACAGGGGGATCACCCCTCCACTTT
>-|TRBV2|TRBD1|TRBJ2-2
CASRGQVETGELFF
TGTGCCAGCAGGGGACAGGTGGAGACCGGGGAGCTGTTTTTT
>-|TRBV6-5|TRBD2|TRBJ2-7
CASSWGLAEPYEQYF
TGTGCCAGCAGTTGGGGACTAGCGGAACCCTACGAGCAGTACTTC
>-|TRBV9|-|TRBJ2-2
CASSTRHPTGELFF
TGTGCCAGCAGCACCCGACACCCAACCGGGGAGCTGTTTTTT
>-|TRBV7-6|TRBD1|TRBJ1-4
CASSSQGPTPNEKLFF
TGTGCCAGCAGCTCACAGGGGCCGACACCCAATGAAAAACTGTTTTTT
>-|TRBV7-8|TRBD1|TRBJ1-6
CASSFEETGNSPLHF
TGTGCCAGCAGCTTCGAAGAGACAGGGAATTCACCCCTCCACTTT
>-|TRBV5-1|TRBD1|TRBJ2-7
CASSSAGQGYEQYF
TGCGCCAGCAGCTCCGCCGGACAGGGGTACGAGCAGTACTTC
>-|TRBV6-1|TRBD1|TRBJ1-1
CASSRRQRQGAEAFF
TGTGCCAGCAGCCGAAGGCAGAGACAGGGGGCTGAAGCTTTCTTT
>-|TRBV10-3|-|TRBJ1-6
CATAKGPRVAYNSPLHF
TGTGCCACCGCAAAGGGGCCACGCGTAGCCTATAATTCACCCCTCCACTTT
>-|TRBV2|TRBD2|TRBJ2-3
CASREGLAAPYTQYF
TGTGCCAGCAGGGAGGGACTAGCGGCTCCGTATACGCAGTATTTT
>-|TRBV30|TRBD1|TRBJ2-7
CAWSTGAPPYEQYF
TGTGCCTGGAGTACAGGGGCTCCTCCCTACGAGCAGTACTTC
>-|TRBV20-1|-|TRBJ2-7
CSAPSNLEQYF
TGCAGTGCTCCTAGCAACCTCGAGCAGTACTTC
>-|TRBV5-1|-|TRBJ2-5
CASSGGRAPGKETQYF
TGCGCCAGCAGCGGAGGCCGGGCTCCCGGGAAGGAGACCCAGTACTTC
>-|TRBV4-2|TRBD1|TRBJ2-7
CASSQGLSGTGVHEQYF
TGTGCCAGCAGCCAAGGTCTCTCTGGGACAGGGGTCCACGAGCAGTACTTC
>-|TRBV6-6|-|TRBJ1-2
CASSYSTEGLRGYTF
TGTGCCAGCAGTTACTCGACGGAGGGGCTGAGAGGCTACACCTTC
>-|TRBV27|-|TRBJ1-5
CASSSSGNNQPQHF
TGTGCCAGCAGTTCGTCAGGTAACAATCAGCCCCAGCATTTT
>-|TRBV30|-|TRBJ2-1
CAWGRAYNEQFF
TGTGCCTGGGGGCGGGCCTACAATGAGCAGTTCTTC
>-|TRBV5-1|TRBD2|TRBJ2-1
CASSAGLAVYNEQFF
TGCGCCAGCAGCGCGGGACTAGCGGTTTACAATGAGCAGTTCTTC
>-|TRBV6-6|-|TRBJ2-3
CASRSTGDTQYF
TGTGCCAGCAGATCGACTGGAGATACGCAGTATTTT
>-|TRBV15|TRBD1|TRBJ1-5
CATSRVDRDGNQPQHF
TGTGCCACCAGCAGAGTCGACAGGGACGGCAATCAGCCCCAGCATTTT
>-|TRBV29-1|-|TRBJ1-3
CSVARGTGNTIYF
TGCAGCGTTGCGAGAGGGACTGGAAACACCATATATTTT
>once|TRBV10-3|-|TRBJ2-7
CAVNTAGPYEQYF
TGTGCCGTCAACACGGCGGGACCATACGAGCAGTACTTC
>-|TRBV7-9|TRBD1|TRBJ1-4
CASSHDRVYEKLFF
TGTGCCAGCAGCCATGACAGGGTCTACGAAAAACTGTTTTTT
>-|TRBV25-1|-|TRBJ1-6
CASSEMGAGGSSPLHF
TGTGCCAGCAGTGAAATGGGAGCGGGAGGAAGTTCACCCCTCCACTTT
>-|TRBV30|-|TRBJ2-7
CAWSVHGSDEQYF
TGTGCCTGGAGTGTACACGGGTCAGACGAGCAGTACTTC
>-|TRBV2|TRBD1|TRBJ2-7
CASMSQGAIYEQYF
TGTGCCAGCATGAGCCAGGGGGCAATCTACGAGCAGTACTTC
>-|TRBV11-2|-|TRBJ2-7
CASSLQGGEQYF
TGTGCCAGCAGCCTCCAGGGCGGCGAGCAGTACTTC
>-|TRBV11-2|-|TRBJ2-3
CASSLQGTDTQYF
TGTGCCAGCAGCTTACAGGGCACAGATACGCAGTATTTT
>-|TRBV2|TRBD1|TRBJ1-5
CASSDSRTGAFRNQPQHF
TGTGCCAGCAGTGATAGTAGGACAGGGGCCTTCCGCAATCAGCCCCAGCATTTT
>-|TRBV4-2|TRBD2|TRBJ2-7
CASSRRLAGTSSYEQYF
TGTGCCAGCAGCCGACGACTAGCGGGGACGAGCTCCTACGAGCAGTACTTC
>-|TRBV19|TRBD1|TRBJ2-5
CASSSQGKETQYF
TGTGCCAGTAGTTCACAGGGGAAGGAGACCCAGTACTTC
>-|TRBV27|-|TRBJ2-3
CASRLRAPDTQYF
TGTGCCAGCAGGCTGCGCGCCCCAGATACGCAGTATTTT
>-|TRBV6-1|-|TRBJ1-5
CASSERGGNSNQPQHF
TGTGCCAGCAGTGAACGGGGGGGGAATAGCAATCAGCCCCAGCATTTT
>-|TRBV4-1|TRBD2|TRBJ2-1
CASSQAGGPVNEQFF
TGCGCCAGCAGCCAAGCGGGGGGGCCCGTCAATGAGCAGTTCTTC
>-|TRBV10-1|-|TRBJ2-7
CASSVSQGGYEQYF
TGCGCCAGCAGTGTCTCGCAGGGCGGCTACGAGCAGTACTTC